The clone carrying this T cell receptor (beta chain) occurred a few times. These data originate in a study of cytomegalovirus exposure and HLA in healthy donors. The PCR employed 60 Vbeta primers together with 13 Jbeta primers. Some clones are missing from TCRdb's copy, which holds only in-frame ones; the method was immunoSEQ multiplex PCR. The sample lists approximately 200,000 clones; around three quarters were seen once. Germline V gene lookup returns CDR1 SGHAT and CDR2 FQNNGV. This CDR3 region has 16 residues. The V and J ends lost 0 bases and 5 bases respectively, with 13 bases between them. V is TRBV11-2 and J is TRBJ2-2; D is perhaps TRBD2 (7 bases). Sequenced input: PBMCs. This sequence was found in a woman in her twenties or thirties in good health and CMV-seropositive. Here the CDR3 reads CASSLDRGRGTGELFF. The CDR3 nucleotides are TGTGCCAGCAGCTTAGATCGGGGGAGGGGGACCGGGGAGCTGTTTTTT.